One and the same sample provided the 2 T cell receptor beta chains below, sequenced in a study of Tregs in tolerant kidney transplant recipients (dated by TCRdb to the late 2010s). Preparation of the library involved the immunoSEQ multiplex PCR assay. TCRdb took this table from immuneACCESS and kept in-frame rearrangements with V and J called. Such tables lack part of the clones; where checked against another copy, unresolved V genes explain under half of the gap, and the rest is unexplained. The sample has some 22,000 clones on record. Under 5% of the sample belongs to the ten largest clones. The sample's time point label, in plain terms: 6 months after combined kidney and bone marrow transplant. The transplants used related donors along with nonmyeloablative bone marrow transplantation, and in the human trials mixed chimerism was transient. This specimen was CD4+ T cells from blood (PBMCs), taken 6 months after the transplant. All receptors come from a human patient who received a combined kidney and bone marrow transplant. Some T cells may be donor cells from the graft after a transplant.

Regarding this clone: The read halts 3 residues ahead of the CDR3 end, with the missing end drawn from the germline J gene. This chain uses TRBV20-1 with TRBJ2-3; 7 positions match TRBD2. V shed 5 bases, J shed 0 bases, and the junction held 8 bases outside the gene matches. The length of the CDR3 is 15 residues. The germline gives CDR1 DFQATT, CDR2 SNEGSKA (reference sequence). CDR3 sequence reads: CSAPDSRESTDTQYF. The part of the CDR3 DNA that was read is TGCAGTGCTCCAGACTCGCGGGAGAGCACAGATACG.

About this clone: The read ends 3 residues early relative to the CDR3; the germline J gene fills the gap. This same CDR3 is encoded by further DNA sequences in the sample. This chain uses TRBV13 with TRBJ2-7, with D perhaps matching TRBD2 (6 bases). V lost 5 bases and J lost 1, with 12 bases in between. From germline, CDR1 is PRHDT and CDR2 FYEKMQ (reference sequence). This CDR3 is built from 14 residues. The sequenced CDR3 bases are TGTGCCAGCAGCCTCCGGGACTCGTCCTACGAG. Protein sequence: CASSLRDSSYE. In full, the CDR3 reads CASSLRDSSYEQYF.